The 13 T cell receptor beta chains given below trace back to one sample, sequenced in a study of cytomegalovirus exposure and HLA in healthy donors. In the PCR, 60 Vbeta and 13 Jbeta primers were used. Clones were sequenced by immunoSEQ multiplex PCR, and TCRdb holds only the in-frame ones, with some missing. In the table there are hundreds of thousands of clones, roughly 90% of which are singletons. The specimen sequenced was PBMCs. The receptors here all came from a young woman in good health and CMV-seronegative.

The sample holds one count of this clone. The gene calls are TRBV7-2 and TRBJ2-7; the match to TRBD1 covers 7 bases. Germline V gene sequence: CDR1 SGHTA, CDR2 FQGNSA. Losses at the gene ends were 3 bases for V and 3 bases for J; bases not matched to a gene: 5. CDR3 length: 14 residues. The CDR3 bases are TGTGCCAGCAGCTTCGGACAGGTGATCTACGAGCAGTACTTC. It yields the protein CASSFGQVIYEQYF.

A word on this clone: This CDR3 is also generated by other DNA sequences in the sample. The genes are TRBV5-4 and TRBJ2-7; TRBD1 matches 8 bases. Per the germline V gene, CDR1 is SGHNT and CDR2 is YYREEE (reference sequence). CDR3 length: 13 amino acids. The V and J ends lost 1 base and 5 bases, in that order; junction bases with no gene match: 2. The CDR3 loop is CASSLTGGHEQYF. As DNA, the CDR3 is TGTGCCAGCAGCTTGACAGGGGGGCACGAGCAGTACTTC.

CDR3 amino acids: CASSRGQAPWELFF. In DNA, the CDR3 is TGTGCCAGCAGCCGAGGACAAGCCCCCTGGGAGCTGTTTTTT. The chain employs TRBV6-5 and TRBJ2-2, with a possible D match to TRBD1 (5 bases). The V end lost 6 bases, the J end lost 9 bases, and 17 bases lay between the germline ends. Germline V lookup: CDR1 MNHEY, CDR2 SVGAGI. The CDR3 consists of 14 residues.

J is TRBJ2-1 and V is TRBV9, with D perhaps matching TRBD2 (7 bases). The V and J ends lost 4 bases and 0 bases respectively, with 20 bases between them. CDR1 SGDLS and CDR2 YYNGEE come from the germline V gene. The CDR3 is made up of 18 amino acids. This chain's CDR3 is CASSPRGGLGSSYNEQFF. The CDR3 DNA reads TGTGCCAGCAGCCCTAGGGGGGGGCTGGGGAGCTCCTACAATGAGCAGTTCTTC.

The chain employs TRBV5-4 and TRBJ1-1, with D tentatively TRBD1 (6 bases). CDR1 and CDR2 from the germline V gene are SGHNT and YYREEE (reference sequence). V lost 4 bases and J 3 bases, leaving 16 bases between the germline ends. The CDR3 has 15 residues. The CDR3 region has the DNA TGTGCCAGCAGCACCAACGACAGGCTAGACACTGAAGCTTTCTTT. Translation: CASSTNDRLDTEAFF.

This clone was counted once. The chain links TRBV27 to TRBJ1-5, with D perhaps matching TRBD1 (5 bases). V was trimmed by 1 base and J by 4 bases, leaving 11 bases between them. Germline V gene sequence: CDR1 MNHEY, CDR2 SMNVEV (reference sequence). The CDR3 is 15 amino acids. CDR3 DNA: TGTGCCAGCAGTTTATGGGACGGGAGTAATCAGCCCCAGCATTTT. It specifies CASSLWDGSNQPQHF.

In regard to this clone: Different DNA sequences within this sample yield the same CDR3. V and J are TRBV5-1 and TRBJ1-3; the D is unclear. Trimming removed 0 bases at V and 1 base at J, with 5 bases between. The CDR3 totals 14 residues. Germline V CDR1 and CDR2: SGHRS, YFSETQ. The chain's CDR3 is CASSLAGSGNTIYF. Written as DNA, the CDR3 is TGCGCCAGCAGCTTGGCGGGATCTGGAAACACCATATATTTT.

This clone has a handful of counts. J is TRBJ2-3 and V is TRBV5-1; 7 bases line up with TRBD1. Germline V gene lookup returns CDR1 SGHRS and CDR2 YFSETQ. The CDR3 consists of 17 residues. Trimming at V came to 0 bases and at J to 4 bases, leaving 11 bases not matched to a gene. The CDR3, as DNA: TGCGCCAGCAGCTTGGCCAACAGGGGTATTCCCCCAGATACGCAGTATTTT. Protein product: CASSLANRGIPPDTQYF.

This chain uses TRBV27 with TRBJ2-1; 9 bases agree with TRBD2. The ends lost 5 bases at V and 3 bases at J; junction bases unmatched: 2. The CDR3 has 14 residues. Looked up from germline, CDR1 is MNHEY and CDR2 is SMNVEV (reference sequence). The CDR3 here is CASSLTSGYNEQFF. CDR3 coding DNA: TGTGCCAGCAGTCTGACTAGCGGCTACAATGAGCAGTTCTTC.

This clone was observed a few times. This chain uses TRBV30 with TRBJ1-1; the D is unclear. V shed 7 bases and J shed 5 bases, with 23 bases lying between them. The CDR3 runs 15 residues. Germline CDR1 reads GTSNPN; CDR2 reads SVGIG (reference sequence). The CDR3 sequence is CAFLLKYSVLTEAFF. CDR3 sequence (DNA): TGTGCCTTCCTCCTGAAATATAGCGTACTTACTGAAGCTTTCTTT.

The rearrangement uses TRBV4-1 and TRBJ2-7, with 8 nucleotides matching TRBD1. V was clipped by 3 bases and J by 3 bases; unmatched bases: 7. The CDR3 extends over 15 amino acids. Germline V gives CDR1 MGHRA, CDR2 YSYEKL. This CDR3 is CASSHGQGPSYEQYF. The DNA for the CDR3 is TGCGCCAGCAGCCACGGACAGGGCCCTAGCTACGAGCAGTACTTC.

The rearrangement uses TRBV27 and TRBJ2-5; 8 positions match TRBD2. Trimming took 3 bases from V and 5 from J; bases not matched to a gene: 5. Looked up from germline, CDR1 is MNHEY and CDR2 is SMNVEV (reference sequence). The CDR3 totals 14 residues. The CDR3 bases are TGTGCCAGCAGTTTTATCGGGGGGGAGGAGACCCAGTACTTC. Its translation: CASSFIGGEETQYF.

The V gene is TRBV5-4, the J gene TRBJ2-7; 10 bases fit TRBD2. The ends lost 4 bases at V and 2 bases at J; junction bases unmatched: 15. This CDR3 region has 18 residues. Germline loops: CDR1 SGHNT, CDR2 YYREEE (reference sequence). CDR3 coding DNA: TGTGCCAGCAGCCACAGCGGGGGGGTTCTCCGGTCTCCCTACGAGCAGTACTTC. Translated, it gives CASSHSGGVLRSPYEQYF.